The 2 T cell receptor beta chains listed next were all sequenced from one sample in a study of blood T cells in healthy people across ages. For the second PCR, which ran for about 7 to 11 cycles, a sample-barcoded 5' primer and a J-beta primer mix were used. MiXCR was run by TCRdb on the 5' RACE reads, yielding one entry per CDR3 protein. This sample yields roughly 1,500,000 distinct CDR3 sequences, of which roughly a third are seen a single time; over 9% belongs to the top ten. Sequenced: blood. These receptors all come from a woman aged 25 to 39 in good health.

V is TRBV7-9 and J is TRBJ2-5, with D possibly matching TRBD2 (5 bases). V lost 2 bases and J lost 11, with 21 bases in between. Germline V gene lookup returns CDR1 SEHNR and CDR2 FQNEAQ (reference sequence). The CDR3 loop spans 15 amino acids. The CDR3 DNA is TGTGCCAGCAGCTTATCCGAGACTACCAACAATGAGCAGTACTTC. This translates into CASSLSETTNNEQYF.

The V call is TRBV6-2 or TRBV6-3, the J call TRBJ2-7, with a possible D match to TRBD2 (6 bases). The V end lost 6 bases, the J end lost 2 bases, and 11 bases lay between the germline ends. Germline V gene lookup returns CDR1 MNHEY and CDR2 SVGEGT. The CDR3 is 13 amino acids. CDR3 protein: CASREGLAYEQYF. The CDR3 nucleotides are TGTGCCAGCAGAGAGGGACTTGCCTACGAGCAGTACTTC.